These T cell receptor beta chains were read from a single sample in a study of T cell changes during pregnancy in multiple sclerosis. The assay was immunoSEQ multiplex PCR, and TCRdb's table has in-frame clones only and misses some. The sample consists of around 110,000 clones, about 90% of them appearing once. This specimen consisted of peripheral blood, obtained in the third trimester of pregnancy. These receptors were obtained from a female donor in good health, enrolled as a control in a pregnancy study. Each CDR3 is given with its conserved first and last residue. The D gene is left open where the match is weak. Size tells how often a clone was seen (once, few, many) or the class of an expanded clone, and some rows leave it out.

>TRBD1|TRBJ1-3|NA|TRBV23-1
CASSPARGQGASGNTIYF
TGCGCCAGCAGTCCCGCCCGAGGACAGGGGGCCTCTGGAAACACCATATATTTT
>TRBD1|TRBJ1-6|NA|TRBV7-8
CASGDRGLVNSPLHF
TGTGCCAGCGGGGACAGGGGCTTGGTCAATTCACCCCTCCACTTT
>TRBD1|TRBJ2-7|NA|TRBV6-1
CASSPRTGDEQYF
TGTGCCAGCAGCCCAAGGACAGGGGACGAGCAGTACTTC
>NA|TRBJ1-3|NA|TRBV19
CASSPPRVSAGNTIYF
TGTGCCAGTAGTCCCCCCAGGGTTTCAGCTGGAAACACCATATATTTT
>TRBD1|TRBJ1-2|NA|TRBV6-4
CASSWTGTDGYTF
TGTGCCAGCAGCTGGACAGGGACGGATGGCTACACCTTC
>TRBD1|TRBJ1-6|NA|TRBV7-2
CASSPRPGTGSKSPLHF
TGTGCCAGCAGCCCCCGTCCCGGGACAGGGAGCAAATCACCCCTCCACTTT
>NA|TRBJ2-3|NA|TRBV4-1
CASTASASGTTDTQYF
TGCGCCAGCACTGCGAGCGCGAGCGGAACCACAGATACGCAGTATTTT
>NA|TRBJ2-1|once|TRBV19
CASSSPGGNSYNEQFF
TGTGCCAGTAGTTCCCCTGGGGGGAACTCCTACAATGAGCAGTTCTTC
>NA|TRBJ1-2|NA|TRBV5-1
CASSLRAGDNYGYTF
TGCGCCAGCAGCTTGAGGGCAGGGGATAACTATGGCTACACCTTC
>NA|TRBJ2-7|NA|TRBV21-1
CASSEIPGEQYF
TGTGCCAGCAGCGAAATTCCAGGTGAGCAGTACTTC
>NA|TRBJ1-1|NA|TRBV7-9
CASSPTGTEAFF
TGTGCCAGCAGTCCTACAGGGACTGAAGCTTTCTTT
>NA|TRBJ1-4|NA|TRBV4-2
CASSHDSKTNEKLFF
TGTGCCAGCAGCCACGACAGCAAAACTAATGAAAAACTGTTTTTT
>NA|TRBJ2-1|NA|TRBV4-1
CASSQGTQSLSSYNEQFF
TGCGCCAGCAGCCAAGGTACGCAGTCACTAAGCTCCTACAATGAGCAGTTCTTC
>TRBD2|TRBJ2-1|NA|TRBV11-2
CASTALAGGTMNEQFF
TGTGCCAGCACCGCACTAGCGGGGGGAACTATGAATGAGCAGTTCTTC
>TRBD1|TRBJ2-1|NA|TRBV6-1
CASIRGQGKGNEQFF
TGTGCCAGCATCCGGGGACAGGGCAAAGGCAATGAGCAGTTCTTC
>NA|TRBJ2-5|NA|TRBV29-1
CSVPGWDGGETQYF
TGCAGCGTCCCGGGGTGGGATGGGGGGGAGACCCAGTACTTC
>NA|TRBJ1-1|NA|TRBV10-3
CAISDQDTEAFF
TGTGCCATCAGTGACCAGGACACTGAAGCTTTCTTT
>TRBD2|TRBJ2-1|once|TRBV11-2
CASSLGTSGQYNEQFF
TGTGCCAGCAGCTTAGGGACTAGCGGACAATACAATGAGCAGTTCTTC
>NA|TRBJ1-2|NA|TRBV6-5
CASSYVGADYGYTF
TGTGCCAGCAGTTACGTGGGGGCGGACTATGGCTACACCTTC
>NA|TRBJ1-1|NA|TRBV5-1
CASSLAGWETEAFF
TGCGCCAGCAGCTTGGCGGGGTGGGAAACTGAAGCTTTCTTT
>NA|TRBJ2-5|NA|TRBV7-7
CASSLLLLETQYF
TGTGCCAGCAGCTTACTCCTTCTAGAGACCCAGTACTTC
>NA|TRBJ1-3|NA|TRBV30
CAWSAGNTIYF
TGTGCCTGGAGTGCAGGAAACACCATATATTTT
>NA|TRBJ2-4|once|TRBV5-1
CASSLDRPSNRNIQYF
TGCGCCAGCAGCTTGGATCGTCCATCCAATAGAAACATTCAGTACTTC
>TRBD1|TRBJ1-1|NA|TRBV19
CASSTRDRSFF
TGTGCCAGTAGTACCCGGGACAGAAGTTTCTTT
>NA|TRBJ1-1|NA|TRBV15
CATSTNKQAYGTEAFF
TGTGCCACCAGCACAAATAAACAGGCGTATGGAACTGAAGCTTTCTTT
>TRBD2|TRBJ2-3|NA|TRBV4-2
CASSPQGLAGTSSTDTQYF
TGTGCCAGCAGCCCCCAGGGTCTAGCGGGGACCTCTAGCACAGATACGCAGTATTTT
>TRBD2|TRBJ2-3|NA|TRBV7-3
CASSLIRGGTDTQYF
TGTGCCAGCAGCTTAATCCGGGGGGGCACAGATACGCAGTATTTT
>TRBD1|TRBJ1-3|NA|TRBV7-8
CASSQQGASGNTIYF
TGTGCCAGCAGCCAGCAGGGGGCGTCTGGAAACACCATATATTTT
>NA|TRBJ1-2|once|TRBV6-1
CASSQGNYGYTF
TGTGCCAGCAGTCAGGGGAACTATGGCTACACCTTC